The rows below give T cell receptor beta chains drawn from one sample of a study of blood T cell repertoires in COVID-19. Profiling relied on immunoSEQ multiplex PCR, and the TCRdb table lists in-frame clones only, not all of them. The sample has roughly 130,000 clones, 80% to 85% seen once. Sequencing was done on a sample of PBMCs or T cells enriched from blood (not recorded which). These TCRs come from a man in his forties with acute COVID-19. The conserved cysteine and the conserved F or W are not part of the CDR3 here. Each record gives: V gene, J gene, CDR3 protein.

V gene: TRBV24-1
J gene: TRBJ1-5
CDR3 protein: ATSDIPQQPQH

V gene: TRBV3-1/TRBV3-2
J gene: TRBJ1-1
CDR3 protein: ASSQDQMNTEAF

V gene: TRBV7-7
J gene: TRBJ2-2
CDR3 protein: ASSSQGNSGELF

V gene: TRBV7-9
J gene: TRBJ2-1
CDR3 protein: ASSSPPRLVNEQF

V gene: TRBV19
J gene: TRBJ2-3
CDR3 protein: ASSPGSNADTQY

V gene: TRBV10-3
J gene: TRBJ1-5
CDR3 protein: AISEGAEDQPQH

V gene: TRBV19
J gene: TRBJ1-5
CDR3 protein: ASSISTTGQSQH

V gene: TRBV24-1
J gene: TRBJ2-3
CDR3 protein: ATSDRLAGPTDTQY

V gene: TRBV6-5
J gene: TRBJ1-1
CDR3 protein: ASRDRVRPEAF

V gene: TRBV29-1
J gene: TRBJ2-2
CDR3 protein: SVTGTSGSANTGELF

V gene: TRBV7-9
J gene: TRBJ1-1
CDR3 protein: ASSLVAPEAF